One and the same sample provided the 7 T cell receptor beta chains below, sequenced in a study of cytomegalovirus exposure and HLA in healthy donors. Use of 60 Vbeta and 13 Jbeta primers characterized the PCR. Sequencing used immunoSEQ multiplex PCR; TCRdb keeps in-frame clones, though not all of them. This sample has 150,000 to 160,000 clones; over 75% occur once, and the top ten carry over 5%. The sequencing input was PBMCs. These receptors all stem from a woman aged 35 to 49 in good health and CMV-seropositive.

This chain links TRBV7-9 with TRBJ2-1; 8 nucleotides agree with TRBD2. Germline lookup yields CDR1 SEHNR and CDR2 FQNEAQ (reference sequence). J lost 3 bases, V lost 8 bases, and 9 bases had no gene match. The CDR3 sequence is 15 residues long. This CDR3 is CASYSGKAYYNEQFF. In DNA, the CDR3 is TGTGCCAGCTATAGCGGGAAGGCCTACTACAATGAGCAGTTCTTC.

J is TRBJ2-2 and V is TRBV7-3; tentative D call: TRBD1 (6 bases). The CDR3 spans 14 residues. The germline V gene encodes CDR1 SGHTA and CDR2 FQGTGA. V lost 1 base and J lost 7, with 10 bases in between. Written as DNA, the CDR3 is TGTGCCAGCAGCTTAAACAGGGTGGGCGGGGAGCTGTTTTTT. Amino acid sequence: CASSLNRVGGELFF.

The V call is TRBV2, the J call TRBJ1-5; possible D gene TRBD1, 6 bases. CDR3 length: 14 residues. Deletions cut 4 bases from V and 4 bases from J, with 11 bases between. The germline gives CDR1 SNHLY, CDR2 FYNNEI. CDR3 amino acids: CASSAGTRNQPQHF. In DNA form, the CDR3 reads TGTGCCAGCAGTGCGGGGACACGTAATCAGCCCCAGCATTTT.

CDR3 region: CASSLARGSYNEQFF. CDR3 sequence (DNA): TGTGCCAGCAGCTTGGCCCGGGGCTCCTACAATGAGCAGTTCTTC. The chain carries TRBV5-4 and TRBJ2-1; a possible D gene is TRBD2 (5 bases). The CDR3 is 15 residues long. Germline V gene lookup returns CDR1 SGHNT and CDR2 YYREEE (reference sequence). Trimming pared 0 bases from V and 0 bases from J, leaving 7 bases between.

This chain connects TRBV10-1 to TRBJ2-3; 12 bases line up with TRBD2. The ends lost 5 bases at V and 8 bases at J; junction bases unmatched: 17. Germline V lookup: CDR1 WNHNN, CDR2 SYGVQD (reference sequence). The CDR3 contains 18 residues. DNA for the CDR3: TGCGCCAGCAGTAATGAGCTAGCGGGAGGGCCAGGTTATGCTACGCAGTATTTT. Translating gives CASSNELAGGPGYATQYF.

This clone was counted between two and nine times. The chain is built from TRBV2 and TRBJ1-1; weak D call: TRBD1 (6 bases). V lost 4 bases, J lost 2 bases, and 8 bases lay in between. The CDR3 has 13 residues. Germline loops: CDR1 SNHLY, CDR2 FYNNEI. The CDR3 here is CASSGDTNTEAFF. The CDR3 bases are TGTGCCAGCAGTGGGGACACAAACACTGAAGCTTTCTTT.

The rearrangement uses TRBV28 and TRBJ1-3, with 7 nucleotides matching TRBD1. Germline V gene data show CDR1 as MDHEN and CDR2 as SYDVKM. This CDR3 spans 15 amino acids. The trim removed 6 bases at V and 4 bases at J, leaving 9 bases unmatched. CDR3 loop: CASRSDRAPGNTIYF. The DNA of the CDR3 is TGTGCCAGCAGAAGCGACAGGGCCCCCGGAAACACCATATATTTT.